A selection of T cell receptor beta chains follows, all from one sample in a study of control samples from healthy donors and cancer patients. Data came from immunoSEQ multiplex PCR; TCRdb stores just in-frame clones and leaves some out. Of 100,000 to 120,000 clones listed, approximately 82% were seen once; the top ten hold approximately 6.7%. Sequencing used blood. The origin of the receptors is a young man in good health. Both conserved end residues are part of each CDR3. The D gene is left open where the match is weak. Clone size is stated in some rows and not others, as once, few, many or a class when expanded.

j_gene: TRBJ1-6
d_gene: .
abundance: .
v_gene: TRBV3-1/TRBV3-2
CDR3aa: CASSQEKWSSYNSPLHF
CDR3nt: TGTGCCAGCAGCCAAGAAAAATGGAGCTCCTATAATTCACCCCTCCACTTT

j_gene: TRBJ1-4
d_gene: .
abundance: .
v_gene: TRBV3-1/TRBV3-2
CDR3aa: CASSPQRSNEKLFF
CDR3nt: TGTGCCAGCAGCCCTCAGAGGAGTAATGAAAAACTGTTTTTT

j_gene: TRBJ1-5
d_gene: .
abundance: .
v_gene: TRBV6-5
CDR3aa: CASKTEGGFPQPQHF
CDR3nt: TGTGCCAGCAAGACCGAGGGGGGGTTCCCTCAGCCCCAGCATTTT

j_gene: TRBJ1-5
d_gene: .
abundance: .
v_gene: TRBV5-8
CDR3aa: CASSLVAGNQPQHF
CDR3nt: TGTGCCAGCAGCTTGGTGGCAGGGAATCAGCCCCAGCATTTT

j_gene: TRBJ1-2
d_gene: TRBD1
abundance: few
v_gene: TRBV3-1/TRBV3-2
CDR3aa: CASSQGQYGYTF
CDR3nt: TGTGCCAGCAGCCAGGGACAGTATGGCTACACCTTC

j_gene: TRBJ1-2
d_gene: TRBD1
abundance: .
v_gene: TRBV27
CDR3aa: CASRRTGGAYGYTF
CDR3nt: TGTGCCAGCCGACGGACAGGAGGGGCTTATGGCTACACCTTC

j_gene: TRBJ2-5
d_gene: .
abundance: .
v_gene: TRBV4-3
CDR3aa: CASSPHQGETQYF
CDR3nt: TGCGCCAGCAGCCCCCACCAGGGGGAGACCCAGTACTTC

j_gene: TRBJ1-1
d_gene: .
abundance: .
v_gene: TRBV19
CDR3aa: CASSAGVGTEAFF
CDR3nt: TGTGCCAGTAGTGCGGGGGTAGGTACTGAAGCTTTCTTT

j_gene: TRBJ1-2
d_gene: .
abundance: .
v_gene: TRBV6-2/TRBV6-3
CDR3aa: CASSYRDVGGYTF
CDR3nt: TGTGCCAGCAGTTACCGTGACGTGGGGGGCTACACCTTC

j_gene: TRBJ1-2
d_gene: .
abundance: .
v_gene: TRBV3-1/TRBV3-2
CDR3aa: CASSQGDWGYTF
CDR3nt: TGTGCCAGCAGCCAAGGGGACTGGGGCTACACCTTC

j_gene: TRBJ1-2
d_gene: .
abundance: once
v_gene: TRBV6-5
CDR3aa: CASGRDSDYGYTF
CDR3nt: TGTGCCAGCGGACGTGATAGTGATTATGGCTACACCTTC

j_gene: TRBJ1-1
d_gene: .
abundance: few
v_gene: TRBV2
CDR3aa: CASMGRTEAFF
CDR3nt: TGTGCCAGCATGGGAAGAACGGAAGCTTTCTTT

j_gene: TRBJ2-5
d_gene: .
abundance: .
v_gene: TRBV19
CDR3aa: CASSSERGLKETQYF
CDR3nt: TGTGCCAGTAGTTCGGAACGGGGGCTCAAAGAGACCCAGTACTTC

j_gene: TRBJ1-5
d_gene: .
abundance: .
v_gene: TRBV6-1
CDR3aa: CASSEDDIIVGDNQPQHF
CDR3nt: TGTGCCAGCAGTGAGGACGATATAATAGTGGGGGACAATCAGCCCCAGCATTTT

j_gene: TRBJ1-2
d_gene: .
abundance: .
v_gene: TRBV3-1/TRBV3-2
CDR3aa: CASSPGDGYTF
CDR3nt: TGTGCCAGCAGCCCAGGGGATGGCTACACCTTC

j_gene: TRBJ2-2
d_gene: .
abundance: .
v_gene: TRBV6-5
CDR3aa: CATLSPVRGGELFF
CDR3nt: TGTGCCACCCTTTCACCGGTCAGGGGCGGGGAGCTGTTTTTT